This T cell receptor (beta chain) was found in a study of human T cells and chemical hapten exposure. Study in general: The study traced per-sample TCR yield variation mainly to small differences in pooled library volumes.

Individual cDNA molecules in this library carried unique molecular identifiers. TCRdb processed the RACE reads anew with MiXCR; each CDR3 protein has one entry. The sample records 100,000 to 150,000 distinct CDR3 sequences, approximately 8.3% being singletons. Study findings and constraints: TCRs exceeding a frequency of 1 in 1000 stayed unchanged under DPC sensitization.

This clonotype occurred many times. Its specificity is unknown. The time point is: healthy volunteer bleed at 2 weeks. Someone pulled total RNA out of unfractionated whole blood. Sequencing was carried out using whole blood. The receptor comes from a male donor in good health. Some clones in this sample may be carry-over from other donors' samples.

CDR3 sequence: CASSFQPTSTDTQYF. The CDR3 DNA follows: TGTGCCAGCAGCTTCCAGCCTACTAGCACAGATACGCAGTATTTT. The chain carries TRBV7-9 and TRBJ2-3, with D unresolved. V lost 3 bases and J lost 0, with 10 bases in between. The CDR3 totals 15 residues. CDR1 is SEHNR, CDR2 FQNEAQ, per germline (reference sequence). Variable domain in full (rest from reference TRBV7-9 and TRBJ2-3): DTGVSQNPRHKITKRGQNVTFRCDPISEHNRLYWYRQTLGQGPEFLTYFQNEAQLEKSRLLSDRFSAERPKGSFSTLEIQRTEQGDSAMYLCASSFQPTSTDTQYFGPGTRLTVL.